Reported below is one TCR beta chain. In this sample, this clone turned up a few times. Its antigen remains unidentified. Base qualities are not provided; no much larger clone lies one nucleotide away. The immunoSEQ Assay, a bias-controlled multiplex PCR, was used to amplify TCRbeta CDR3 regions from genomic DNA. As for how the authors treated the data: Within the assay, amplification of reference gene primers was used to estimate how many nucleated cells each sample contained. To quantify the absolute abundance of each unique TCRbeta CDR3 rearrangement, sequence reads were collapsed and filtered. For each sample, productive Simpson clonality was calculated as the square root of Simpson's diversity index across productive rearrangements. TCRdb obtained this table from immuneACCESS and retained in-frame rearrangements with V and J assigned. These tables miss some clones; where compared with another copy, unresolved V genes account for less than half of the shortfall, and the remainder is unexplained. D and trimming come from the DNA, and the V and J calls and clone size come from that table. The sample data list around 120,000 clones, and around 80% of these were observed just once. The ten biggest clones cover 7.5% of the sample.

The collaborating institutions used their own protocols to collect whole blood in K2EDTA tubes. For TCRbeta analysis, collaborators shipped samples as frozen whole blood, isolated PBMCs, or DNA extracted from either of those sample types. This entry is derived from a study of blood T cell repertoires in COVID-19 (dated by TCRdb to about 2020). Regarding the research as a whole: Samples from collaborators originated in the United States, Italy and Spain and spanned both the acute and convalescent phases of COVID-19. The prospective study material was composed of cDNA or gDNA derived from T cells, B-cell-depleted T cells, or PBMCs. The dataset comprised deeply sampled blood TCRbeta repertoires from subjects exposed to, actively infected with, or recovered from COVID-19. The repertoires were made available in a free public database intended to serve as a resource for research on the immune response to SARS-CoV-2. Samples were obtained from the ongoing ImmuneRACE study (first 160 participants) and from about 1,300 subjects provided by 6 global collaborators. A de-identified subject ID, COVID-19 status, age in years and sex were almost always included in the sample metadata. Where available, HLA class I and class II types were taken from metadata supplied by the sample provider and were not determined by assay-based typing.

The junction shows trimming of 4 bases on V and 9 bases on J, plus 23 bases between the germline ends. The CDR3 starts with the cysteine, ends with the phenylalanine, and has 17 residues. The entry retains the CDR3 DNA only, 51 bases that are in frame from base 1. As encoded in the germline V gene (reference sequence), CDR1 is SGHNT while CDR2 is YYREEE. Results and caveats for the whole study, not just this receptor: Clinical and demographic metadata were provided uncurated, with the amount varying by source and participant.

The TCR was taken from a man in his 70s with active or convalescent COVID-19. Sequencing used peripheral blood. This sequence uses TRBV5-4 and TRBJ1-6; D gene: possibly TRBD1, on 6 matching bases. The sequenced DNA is TGTGCCAGCAGCCCGTCGCCACCAGGGGCGTATGCTTCACCCCTCCACTTT. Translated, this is CASSPSPPGAYASPLHF.